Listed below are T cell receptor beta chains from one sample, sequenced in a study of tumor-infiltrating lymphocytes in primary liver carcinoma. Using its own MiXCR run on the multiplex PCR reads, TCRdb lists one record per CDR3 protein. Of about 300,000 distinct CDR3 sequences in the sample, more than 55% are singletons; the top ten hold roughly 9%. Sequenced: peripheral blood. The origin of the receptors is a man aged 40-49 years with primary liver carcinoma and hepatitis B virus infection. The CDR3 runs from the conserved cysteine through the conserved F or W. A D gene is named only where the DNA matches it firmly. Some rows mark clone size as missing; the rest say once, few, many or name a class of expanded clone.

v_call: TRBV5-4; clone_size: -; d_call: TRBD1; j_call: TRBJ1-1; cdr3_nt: TGTGCCAGCAGCTTTCCCGACAGGGGGGGGACTGAAGCTTTCTTT; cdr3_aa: CASSFPDRGGTEAFF
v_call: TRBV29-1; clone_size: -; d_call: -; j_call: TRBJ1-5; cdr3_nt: TGCAGCGTTGGGTCTGGGGAGGACCATCCCCAACATTTT; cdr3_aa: CSVGSGEDHPQHF
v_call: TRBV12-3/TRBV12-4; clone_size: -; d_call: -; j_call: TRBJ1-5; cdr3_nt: TGTGCCAGCAGTTTGGACAATCAGCCCCAGCATTTT; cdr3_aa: CASSLDNQPQHF
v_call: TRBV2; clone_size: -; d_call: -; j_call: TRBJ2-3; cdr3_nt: TGTGCCAGCAGTGCATTAAAGGGCACAGATACGCAGTATTTT; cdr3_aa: CASSALKGTDTQYF
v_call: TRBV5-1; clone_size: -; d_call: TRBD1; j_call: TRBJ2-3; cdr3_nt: TGCGCCAGCACCTCCGGGACAGGGATGTTACCCAGCACAGATACGCAGTATTTT; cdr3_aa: CASTSGTGMLPSTDTQYF
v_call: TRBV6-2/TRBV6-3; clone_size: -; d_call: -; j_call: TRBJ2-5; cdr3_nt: TGTGCCAGCAGTGTACGACCCAACCGAATAGAGACCCAGTACTTC; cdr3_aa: CASSVRPNRIETQYF
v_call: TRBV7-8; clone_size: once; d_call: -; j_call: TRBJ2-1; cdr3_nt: TGTGCCAGCAGCCCTACAGCTAATTATGGAGCTAAGGGTTCCTACAATGAGCAGTTCTTC; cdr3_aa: CASSPTANYGAKGSYNEQFF
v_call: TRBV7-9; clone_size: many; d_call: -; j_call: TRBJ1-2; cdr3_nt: TGTGCCAGCAGCTTTCTCGACCTCGGCGGGTCTGGCTACACCTTC; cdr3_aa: CASSFLDLGGSGYTF
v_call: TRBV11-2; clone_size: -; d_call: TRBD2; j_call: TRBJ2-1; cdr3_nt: TGTGCCATCAGCACTCTAGCGGGTGGGTCCAATGAGCAGTTCTTC; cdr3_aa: CAISTLAGGSNEQFF
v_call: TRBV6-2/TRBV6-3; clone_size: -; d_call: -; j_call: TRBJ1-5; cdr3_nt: TGTGCCAGCGGGGAGGGTAGGAACAATCAGTCCCAGCATTTT; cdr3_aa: CASGEGRNNQSQHF
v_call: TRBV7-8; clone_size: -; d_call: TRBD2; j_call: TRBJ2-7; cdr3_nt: TGTACCAGCAGCTTAGCGGGGGCCTACGAGCAGTGCTTC; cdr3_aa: CTSSLAGAYEQCF
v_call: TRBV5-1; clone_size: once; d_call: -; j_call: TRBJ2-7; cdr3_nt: TGCGCCAACAGCCCCGCGGGACACTACGAGCAGTACTTC; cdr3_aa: CANSPAGHYEQYF
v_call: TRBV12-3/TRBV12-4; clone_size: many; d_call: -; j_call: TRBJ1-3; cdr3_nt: TGTGCCAGCAGTTTTTCCGGCTCTGGAAACACCATATATTTT; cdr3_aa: CASSFSGSGNTIYF
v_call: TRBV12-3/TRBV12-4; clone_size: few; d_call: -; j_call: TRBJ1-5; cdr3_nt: TGTGCCAGCAGTCCCCAGGGGACCAATCAGCCCCAGCATTTT; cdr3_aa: CASSPQGTNQPQHF
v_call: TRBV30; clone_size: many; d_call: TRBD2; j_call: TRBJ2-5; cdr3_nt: TGTGCCTGGAGCTCAAGGGCGGGAGAGGGGACCCAGTACTTC; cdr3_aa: CAWSSRAGEGTQYF
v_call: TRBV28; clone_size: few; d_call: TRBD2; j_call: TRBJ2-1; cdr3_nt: TGTGCCAGCAGCCCTAGCGGGTTGTCCTACAATGAGCAGTTCTTC; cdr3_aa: CASSPSGLSYNEQFF
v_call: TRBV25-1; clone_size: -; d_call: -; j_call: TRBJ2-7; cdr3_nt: TGTGCCAGCAGTGAAGGGGTTGGATGGGAGCAGTACTTC; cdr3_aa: CASSEGVGWEQYF
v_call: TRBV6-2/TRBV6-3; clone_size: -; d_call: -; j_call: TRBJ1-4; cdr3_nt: TGTGCCAGCAGTTACCAGCAGCTTGAAAGACTGTTTTTT; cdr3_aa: CASSYQQLERLFF
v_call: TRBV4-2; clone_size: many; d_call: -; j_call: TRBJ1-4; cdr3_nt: TGTGCCAGCAGCCAAGTTAGGGGAGAAACTAATGAAAAACTGTTTTTT; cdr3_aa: CASSQVRGETNEKLFF
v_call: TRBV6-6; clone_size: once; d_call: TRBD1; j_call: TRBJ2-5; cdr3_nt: TGTGCCAGCAGTTACTCAGGGACAGGGCCCGCAGAGACACAGCACTTC; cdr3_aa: CASSYSGTGPAETQHF